This is a list of T cell receptor beta chains from one sample in a study of regulatory T cells in long-lasting Graves disease. TCRdb passed the multiplex PCR reads through MiXCR, listing each CDR3 protein once. The sample consists of hundreds of thousands of distinct CDR3 sequences, 18% of them appearing once. Specimen: peripheral blood mononuclear cells (PBMCs), collected at new diagnosis, from a patient treated with antithyroid drugs. Receptors were obtained from a female donor with Graves disease. Each CDR3 is given without its conserved first and last residue. Fields, in order: V gene, clone size, J gene, D gene, CDR3 protein. The D gene is left open where the match is weak. Size tells how often a clone was seen (once, few, many) or the class of an expanded clone, and some rows leave it out.

TRBV7-9,many,TRBJ2-1,TRBD1,ASSGAQGQGSSYNEQF
TRBV18,many,TRBJ1-5,-,ASSPTDGSNQPQH
TRBV19,-,TRBJ2-7,-,ASSETRSYEQY
TRBV12-3/TRBV12-4,many,TRBJ2-7,TRBD1,ASSQYTGGSPYEQY
TRBV30,few,TRBJ2-3,TRBD2,AWALAGGPADTQY
TRBV6-6,many,TRBJ2-7,-,ASSYLGGYEQY
TRBV20-1,-,TRBJ2-7,-,SGVSGYEQY
TRBV9,few,TRBJ1-5,-,ASSPDGNNQPQH
TRBV11-3,many,TRBJ1-1,TRBD1,ASSVGPGQGGENTEAF
TRBV6-1,many,TRBJ2-7,TRBD2,ASSRSKRGRSYEQY
TRBV10-2,few,TRBJ2-7,TRBD2,ASSSLGVAGEQY
TRBV19,many,TRBJ1-2,TRBD1,ASSRSGQSANYGYT
TRBV2,-,TRBJ2-7,-,ASSARNRAYEQY
TRBV20-1,-,TRBJ2-3,-,SAKTIRDTQY
TRBV10-3,many,TRBJ1-1,-,AISEEESVKAF
TRBV12-3/TRBV12-4,many,TRBJ2-5,TRBD2,ASSLIAGGETQY
TRBV12-3/TRBV12-4,many,TRBJ1-1,-,ASSLGLGGTEAF
TRBV27,many,TRBJ1-2,-,ASSLGFNYGYT
TRBV6-5,many,TRBJ1-6,TRBD1,ASSYSISGGASPLH
TRBV6-2/TRBV6-3,few,TRBJ1-5,-,ASSAIGPNQPQH
TRBV6-1,-,TRBJ1-1,-,ASSALQGGKTEAF
TRBV6-5,many,TRBJ2-3,-,ASSYSTGGPQY
TRBV6-5,-,TRBJ2-2,-,ASSYFGGNTGELF
TRBV10-3,many,TRBJ1-1,-,ASGHNTEAF
TRBV15,many,TRBJ1-2,-,ATSRGPRGYT
TRBV24-1,many,TRBJ2-7,TRBD1,ATSEGTGYEQY
TRBV11-2,many,TRBJ2-7,-,ASSSAGGLEQY
TRBV18,-,-,-,ASSPPGRPPASGYT
TRBV4-1,-,TRBJ2-1,-,ASSPRGHSGIYNEQF
TRBV2,many,TRBJ2-1,-,ASSENEDEQF
TRBV6-5,-,TRBJ2-7,-,ASSYRWAQY
TRBV4-1,-,TRBJ1-2,-,ASSQPHEKIYGYT
TRBV7-9,-,TRBJ2-3,TRBD1,ASSLGDRASDTQY
TRBV28,many,TRBJ2-7,-,ASSSRTASGYEQY
TRBV28,many,TRBJ1-2,TRBD1,ASSDRDRGAPAYGYT
TRBV11-2,many,TRBJ2-7,-,ASSLATGGSIGEQY
TRBV6-4,-,TRBJ2-2,TRBD1,ASSGGQANTGELF
TRBV7-9,few,TRBJ2-7,-,ASRDSLHEQY
TRBV10-2,-,TRBJ1-5,TRBD1,ACTQGVGQPQH
TRBV6-9,few,TRBJ2-5,TRBD1,ASSYRTGSETQY
TRBV12-3/TRBV12-4,few,TRBJ2-1,TRBD2,ASSPGGSLNEQF
TRBV6-1,many,TRBJ2-2,-,ASILTLAGELF
TRBV30,many,TRBJ2-3,TRBD2,AWSRMSGRNTDTQY
TRBV10-3,many,TRBJ2-1,-,AISVQAGPVDEQF
TRBV19,few,TRBJ1-2,TRBD1,ASSNGQVGSGYT
TRBV27,many,TRBJ2-7,TRBD2,ASKKTSDHEQY
TRBV6-2/TRBV6-3,many,TRBJ1-5,TRBD1,ASSYGQGTGSRQPQH
TRBV6-1,many,TRBJ1-6,TRBD1,ASSSGTANSPLH
TRBV9,many,TRBJ2-1,TRBD2,ASSGAGASYNEQF
TRBV20-1,many,TRBJ1-1,-,SARGSPLGTEAF
TRBV6-1,few,TRBJ1-1,TRBD1,ASRQGSITEAF